This entry lists 5 T cell receptor beta chains sequenced from one sample in a study of siplizumab effects on memory and regulatory T cells. Method: immunoSEQ multiplex PCR; TCRdb's copy keeps in-frame clones and lacks some. The sample gives 80,000 to 95,000 clones, approximately 95% of which show up once; about a fifth is in the top ten. Sequenced input: CD8+ T cells sorted from blood. These receptors were obtained from a human donor in good health.

The chain uses TRBV6-4 and TRBJ2-2; D is uncertain. Germline values: CDR1 MRHNA, CDR2 SNTAGT. The CDR3 loop spans 15 amino acids. Deletions cut 2 bases from V and 5 bases from J, with 12 bases between. As DNA, the CDR3 is TGTGCCAGCAGTGACCCGATCATTGGGACCGGGGAGCTGTTTTTT. This gives the protein CASSDPIIGTGELFF.

The CDR3 loop is CASRGRGPETQYF. The CDR3 bases are TGTGCCAGTCGGGGTAGGGGTCCAGAGACCCAGTACTTC. The J gene is TRBJ2-5, the V gene TRBV14; D is perhaps TRBD1 or TRBD2 (5 bases each). V lost 9 bases and J 4 bases, leaving 15 bases between the germline ends. Germline-derived CDR1 and CDR2 are SGHDN and FVKESK. The CDR3 extends over 13 amino acids. Complete variable domain (other parts from reference TRBV14 and TRBJ2-5): EAGVTQFPSHSVIEKGQTVTLRCDPISGHDNLYWYRRVMGKEIKFLLHFVKESKQDESGMPNNRFLAERTGGTYSTLKVQPAELEDSGVYFCASRGRGPETQYFGPGTRLLVL.

The V call is TRBV14, the J call TRBJ1-3; D call uncertain. The CDR3 has 14 amino acids. CDR1 SGHDN and CDR2 FVKESK come from the germline V gene. Between the trimmed V and J ends, which lost 0 bases and 1 base, there was a span of 4 bases. The CDR3 sequence: CASSQEGSGNTIYF. The CDR3 DNA follows: TGTGCCAGCAGCCAAGAGGGGTCTGGAAACACCATATATTTT.

This chain links TRBV5-1 with TRBJ2-3; no firm D call. The CDR3 is 12 amino acids. V lost 0 bases and J 6 bases, leaving 5 bases between the germline ends. CDR1 and CDR2 from the germline V gene are SGHRS and YFSETQ. The CDR3 DNA is TGCGCCAGCAGCTTGGGAAAGGATACGCAGTATTTT. Protein: CASSLGKDTQYF.

The chain combines TRBV5-1 with TRBJ2-1, with 8 nucleotides matching TRBD2. The V gene end was trimmed by 2 bases and the J gene end by 0 bases; junction bases not matched to a gene: 13. Germline CDR1 is SGHRS and CDR2 is YFSETQ. The CDR3 totals 19 residues. The CDR3 DNA follows: TGCGCCAGCAGCTTACGGGGGGGATACGAGGACTACTCCTACAATGAGCAGTTCTTC. Amino acid sequence: CASSLRGGYEDYSYNEQFF.